Only a few counts were recorded for the clone carrying this T cell receptor beta chain. Its cognate antigen is unknown. The CDR3 extends over 16 amino acids. The germline CDR1 and CDR2 sequences are MNHNS and SASEGT. Losses at the gene ends were 3 bases for V and 1 base for J; bases not matched to a gene: 3. This sample was taken from a study of graft-versus-host responses after intestinal transplantation. Study at large: Grafts were multivisceral, liver-intestinal, or isolated intestinal. Among the recipients, all got anti-thymocyte globulin induction and then tacrolimus and steroids for approximately 3 years.

Regarding the study as a whole: GvH clones occurred in recipient marrow; some first appeared in ileum or blood. Allograft clonal ratios (graft-versus-host to host-versus-graft) were high in patients who had graft-donor T cell macrochimerism.

The assay was immunoSEQ multiplex PCR, and TCRdb's table has in-frame clones only and misses some. The sample lists over 85,000 clones, 90% to 95% occurring once. This TCR derives from a human donor who received an intestinal transplant. The material sequenced was unstimulated CD8+ T cells sorted from spleen or lymph node cells, taken before intestinal transplant. The J gene is TRBJ1-1, the V gene TRBV6-1; 12 bases fit TRBD1. The CDR3 nucleotides read TGTGCCAGCAGTGACGGGACAGGGGGCACGAACACTGAAGCTTTCTTT. This gives the protein CASSDGTGGTNTEAFF.